These 9 T cell receptor beta chains originate from one sample sequenced in a study of T cells after yellow fever vaccination. TCRdb used MiXCR to reprocess the 5' RACE reads, holding one entry per CDR3 protein. The table has 250,000 to 300,000 distinct CDR3 sequences, around 9.3% seen once. This sample comprised CD4+ T cells sorted from PBMCs, obtained 5 days after the yellow fever booster vaccination. The receptors come from a man aged 18 to 35 who received the YFV17D yellow fever vaccine.

This clonotype has only a few counts. V and J are TRBV11-2 and TRBJ2-5; D possibly uses TRBD1 or TRBD2 (6 bases each). Germline CDR1 and CDR2: SGHAT and FQNNGV. This CDR3 is 16 amino acids long. The V end was cut by 4 bases, the J end by 4 bases, with 19 bases between. In DNA form, the CDR3 reads TGTGCCAGCAGCTCTCCGAGGGGGGCGGGGAGAGAGACCCAGTACTTC. This sequence encodes CASSSPRGAGRETQYF.

This clonotype came up many times. The rearrangement joins TRBV3-1 to TRBJ1-4; D not certain. This CDR3 is built from 12 residues. Trimming stripped 0 bases from V and 8 bases from J, with 4 bases between. The germline gives CDR1 LGHDT, CDR2 YNNKEL (reference sequence). CDR3 protein: CASSQESEKLFF. The CDR3 bases are TGTGCCAGCAGCCAAGAATCCGAAAAACTGTTTTTT.

In this sample, this clonotype turned up a few times. The chain uses TRBV4-3 and TRBJ2-7, with D possibly being TRBD1 (6 bases). Germline V gene sequence: CDR1 LGHNA, CDR2 YSLEER. V shed 3 bases and J shed 2 bases, with 14 bases lying between them. The CDR3 runs to 15 residues. The CDR3 nucleotides read TGCGCCAGCAGCCAGACGGACAGCTCCGCCTACGAGCAGTACGTC. The encoded protein is CASSQTDSSAYEQYV.

The V and J genes are TRBV20-1 and TRBJ2-3; TRBD1 matches at 8 bases. V was clipped by 8 bases and J by 8 bases; unmatched bases: 18. The CDR3 consists of 15 residues. CDR1 is DFQATT and CDR2 is SNEGSKA in the germline V gene (reference sequence). The CDR3 protein is CSSTGGPSNLATQYF. The CDR3 DNA follows: TGCAGTTCTACAGGGGGACCATCTAACCTAGCTACGCAGTATTTT.

The rearrangement uses TRBV11-1 and TRBJ2-1; 8 bases map to TRBD1. Germline CDR1 reads SGHAT; CDR2 reads FQDESV (reference sequence). J was trimmed by 9 bases and V by 2 bases; bases with no gene match: 6. The CDR3 contains 14 residues. Written as DNA, the CDR3 is TGTGCCAGCAGCTTACTTCAGGGGGCTATTGAGCAGTTCTTC. Residues: CASSLLQGAIEQFF.

The genes are TRBV29-1 and TRBJ2-7, with 9 positions matching TRBD1. CDR1 and CDR2 from the germline V gene are SQVTM and ANQGSEA. Trimming took 5 bases from V and 3 from J; bases not matched to a gene: 11. The CDR3 has 15 amino acids. CDR3 coding DNA: TGCAGCGTTTCTACCGGGACAGGGCTTTTCTACGAGCAGTACTTC. Residues: CSVSTGTGLFYEQYF.

The table lists this clonotype with a few counts. A junction end diverges from the germline sequence, so it may reflect a read error. The chain joins TRBV7-7 to TRBJ1-1; weak D call: TRBD1 (5 bases). CDR3 length: 13 amino acids. Germline assignment: CDR1 SSHAT and CDR2 FNYEAQ (reference sequence). The CDR3 nucleotides read TGTGCTAGCAGCCGGGACTTTTCCACTGAAGCTTTCTTT. The encoded protein is CASSRDFSTEAFF.

This clonotype was seen ten or more times. The chain has TRBV7-2 and TRBJ2-2; D not certain. The CDR3 extends over 14 amino acids. CDR1 and CDR2 from the germline V gene are SGHTA and FQGNSA. The V end lost 1 base, the J end lost 4 bases, and 7 bases lay between the germline ends. This CDR3 is CASSLGVSTGELFF. The CDR3 nucleotides are TGTGCCAGCAGCTTAGGAGTTTCCACCGGGGAGCTGTTTTTT.

This clonotype has more than one count but fewer than ten. The chain combines TRBV6-2 or TRBV6-3 with TRBJ2-3; D is unresolved. With 1 base removed from V and 2 bases from J, the gap between germline ends came to 1 base. The CDR3 length is 12 residues. In germline, CDR1 is MNHEY, CDR2 SVGEGT. The CDR3 protein is CASSYFTDTQYF. CDR3 sequence (DNA): TGTGCCAGCAGTTACTTCACAGATACGCAGTATTTT.